This entry describes one TCR beta chain. The sample comes from a study of blood T cell repertoires in COVID-19. Study as a whole: Collection of acute and convalescent COVID-19 samples took place in the United States, Italy and Spain. The cDNA or gDNA used as material had been derived from T cells, B-cell-depleted T cells, or PBMCs.

Per the authors' pipeline: Reference gene primers were amplified, and this amplification served to estimate nucleated cell counts. Sequencing was performed with immunoSEQ multiplex PCR; in TCRdb, only in-frame clones are kept and a portion is missing. For V, J and clone size, that table is used; D and trimming come from the DNA. The sample has 40,000 to 55,000 clones; 75% to 85% are singletons. This CDR3 comprises 14 residues. Germline V CDR1 and CDR2: GTSNPN, SVGIG (reference sequence). J was trimmed by 4 bases and V by 5 bases; bases with no gene match: 8. Material: peripheral blood. The chain uses TRBV30 and TRBJ1-3, with TRBD1 matching 7 bases. This clonotype was sampled from a human donor with acute or convalescent COVID-19. The donor label of this sample is uncertain. Here the CDR3 reads CAWAPDRVGNTIYF. The CDR3 bases are TGTGCCTGGGCGCCCGACAGGGTAGGAAACACCATATATTTT.